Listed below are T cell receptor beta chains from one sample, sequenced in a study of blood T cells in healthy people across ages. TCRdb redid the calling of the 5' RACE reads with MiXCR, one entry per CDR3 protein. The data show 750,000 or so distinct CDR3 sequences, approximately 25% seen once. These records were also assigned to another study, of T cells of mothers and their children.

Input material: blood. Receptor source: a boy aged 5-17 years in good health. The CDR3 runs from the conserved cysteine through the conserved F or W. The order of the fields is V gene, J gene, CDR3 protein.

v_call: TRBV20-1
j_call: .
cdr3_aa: CSADHSGGAHEQFF

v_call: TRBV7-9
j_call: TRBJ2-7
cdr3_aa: CASSLDAMIHEQYF

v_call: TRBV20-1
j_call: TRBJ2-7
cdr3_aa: CSVPDRRWYEQYF

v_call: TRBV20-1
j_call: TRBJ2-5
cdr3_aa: CSATGAGGAGETQYF

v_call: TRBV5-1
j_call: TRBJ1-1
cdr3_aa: CASSLVGEVDTEAFF

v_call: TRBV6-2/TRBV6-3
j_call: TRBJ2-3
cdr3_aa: CASSPTSGGLDTQYF

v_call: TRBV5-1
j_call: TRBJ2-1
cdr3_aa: CASSLDCAYNEQFF

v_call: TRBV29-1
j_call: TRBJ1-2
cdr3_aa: CSVARYNYGYTF

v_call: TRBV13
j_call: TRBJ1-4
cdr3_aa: CASSLGQPEYTTNEKLFF

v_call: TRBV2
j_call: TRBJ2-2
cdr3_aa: CASTERVEPGELFF

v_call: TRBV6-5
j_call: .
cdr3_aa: CASRPEGRETQYF

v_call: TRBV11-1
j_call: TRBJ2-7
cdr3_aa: CASSSPGGGAAYEQYF

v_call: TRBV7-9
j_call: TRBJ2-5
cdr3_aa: CASSPREQETQYF

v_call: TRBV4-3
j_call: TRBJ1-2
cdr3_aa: CASSQDTPTYYGYTF

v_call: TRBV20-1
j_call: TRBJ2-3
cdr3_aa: CSAPLGPPTDTQYF

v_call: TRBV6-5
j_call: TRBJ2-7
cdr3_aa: CASSAPGLAGYEQYF

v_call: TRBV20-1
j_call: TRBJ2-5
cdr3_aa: CSARDVTGIGETQYF

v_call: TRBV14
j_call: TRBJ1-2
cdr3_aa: CASSQEPPGTYGYTF

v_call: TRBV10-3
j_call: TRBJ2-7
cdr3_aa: CAISAGFGEQYF

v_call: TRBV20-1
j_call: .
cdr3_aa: CSAVGTSGSMDEQFF